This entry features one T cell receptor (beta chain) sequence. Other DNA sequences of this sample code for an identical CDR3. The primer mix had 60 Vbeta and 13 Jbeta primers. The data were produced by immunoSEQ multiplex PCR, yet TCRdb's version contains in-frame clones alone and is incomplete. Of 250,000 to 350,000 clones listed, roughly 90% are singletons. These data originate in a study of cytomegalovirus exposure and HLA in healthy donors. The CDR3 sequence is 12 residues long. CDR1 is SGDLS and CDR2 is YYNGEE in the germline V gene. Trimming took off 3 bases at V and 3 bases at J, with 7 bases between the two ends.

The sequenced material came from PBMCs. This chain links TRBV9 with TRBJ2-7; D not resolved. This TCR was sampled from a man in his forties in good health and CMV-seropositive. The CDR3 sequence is CASSGGSYEQYF. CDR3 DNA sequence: TGTGCCAGCAGCGGCGGCAGCTACGAGCAGTACTTC.